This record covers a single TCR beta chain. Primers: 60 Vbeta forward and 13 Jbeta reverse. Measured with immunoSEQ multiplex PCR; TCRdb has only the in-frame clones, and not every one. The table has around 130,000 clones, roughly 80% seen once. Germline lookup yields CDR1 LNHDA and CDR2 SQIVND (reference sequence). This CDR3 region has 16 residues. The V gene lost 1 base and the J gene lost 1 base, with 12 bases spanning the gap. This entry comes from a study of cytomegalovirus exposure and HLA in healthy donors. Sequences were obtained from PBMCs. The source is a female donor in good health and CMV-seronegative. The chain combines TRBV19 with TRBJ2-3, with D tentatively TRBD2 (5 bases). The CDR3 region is CASSIALGLGTDTQYF. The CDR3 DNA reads TGTGCCAGTAGTATAGCCCTAGGACTTGGCACAGATACGCAGTATTTT.